This is a list of T cell receptor beta chains from one sample in a study of cytomegalovirus exposure and HLA in healthy donors. Profiled with immunoSEQ multiplex PCR; TCRdb holds only in-frame clones, not every one. This sample has more than 150,000 clones, with roughly 80% found just once. The material sequenced was PBMCs. These receptors were collected from a man aged 18-30 years in good health and CMV-seropositive. Both conserved end residues are part of each CDR3. Each record gives: V gene, J gene, clone size, D gene, CDR3 protein, CDR3 DNA. The D gene is left open where the match is weak. Clone size appears in some rows only: once, few, many, or a class for an expanded clone.

>TRBV27|TRBJ2-7|.|TRBD2
CASSLMAGDPYEQYF
TGTGCCAGCAGTTTGATGGCGGGAGACCCCTACGAGCAGTACTTC
>TRBV15|TRBJ1-4|.|TRBD1
CATSSKRQGGATNEKLFF
TGTGCCACCAGCAGCAAAAGACAGGGCGGAGCAACTAATGAAAAACTGTTTTTT
>TRBV28|TRBJ2-1|few|.
CASSSPPAYNEQFF
TGTGCCAGCAGTTCACCGCCCGCGTACAATGAGCAGTTCTTC
>TRBV19|TRBJ1-2|.|.
CASSLQETGYTF
TGTGCCAGTAGTCTACAGGAGACTGGCTACACCTTC
>TRBV29-1|TRBJ2-5|.|TRBD1
CSVPGGGSGETQYF
TGCAGCGTTCCAGGGGGCGGTTCTGGTGAGACCCAGTACTTC
>TRBV27|TRBJ2-5|.|TRBD2
CASSLRGTTPQETQYF
TGTGCCAGCAGTTTACGCGGGACTACCCCCCAGGAGACCCAGTACTTC
>TRBV7-6|TRBJ2-3|.|TRBD2
CASSRAGLADSTDTQYF
TGTGCCAGCAGCAGGGCGGGACTAGCGGATAGCACAGATACGCAGTATTTT
>TRBV9|TRBJ1-3|.|TRBD1
CASSTRQGVRGTIYF
TGTGCCAGCAGCACGAGACAGGGGGTTCGTGGCACCATATATTTT
>TRBV7-8|TRBJ2-7|few|.
CASSSGGSEQYF
TGTGCCAGCAGCTCCGGCGGATCAGAGCAGTACTTC
>TRBV9|TRBJ1-1|.|.
CASSARGAQNTEAFF
TGTGCCAGCAGCGCCCGGGGGGCACAGAACACTGAAGCTTTCTTT
>TRBV5-4|TRBJ1-1|.|TRBD1
CASSRDSLGTEAFF
TGTGCCAGCAGCAGGGACAGCCTGGGAACTGAAGCTTTCTTT
>TRBV27|TRBJ2-7|.|TRBD2
CASSPSGATYEQYF
TGTGCCAGCAGCCCTAGCGGGGCCACCTACGAGCAGTACTTC
>TRBV6-4|TRBJ2-3|.|.
CASSDSASASTDTQYF
TGTGCCAGCAGTGACTCCGCTAGCGCCAGCACAGATACGCAGTATTTT
>TRBV5-1|TRBJ2-1|.|TRBD1
CASRRTPGQGTYNEQFF
TGCGCCAGCAGGAGGACCCCGGGACAGGGGACCTACAATGAGCAGTTCTTC
>TRBV6-6|TRBJ1-1|.|.
CASSYDAGGTEAFF
TGTGCCAGCAGTTATGACGCCGGCGGCACTGAAGCTTTCTTT
>TRBV10-3|TRBJ2-5|.|TRBD2
CAISATSGSETQYF
TGTGCCATCAGTGCCACTAGCGGGAGCGAGACCCAGTACTTC
>TRBV7-2|TRBJ2-2|.|.
CASRDGGLQNTGELFF
TGTGCCAGCAGGGATGGAGGACTCCAGAACACCGGGGAGCTGTTTTTT
>TRBV29-1|TRBJ1-1|.|.
CSAGEDTEAFF
TGCAGCGCAGGGGAAGACACTGAAGCTTTCTTT
>TRBV28|TRBJ1-5|.|TRBD1
CASSFGDRGNQPQHF
TGTGCCAGCAGTTTCGGGGACAGGGGAAATCAGCCCCAGCATTTT
>TRBV21-1|TRBJ1-3|few|.
CASSKYRLSGNTIYF
TGTGCCAGCAGCAAATATCGACTCTCTGGAAACACCATATATTTT
>TRBV28|TRBJ1-2|.|TRBD1
CASRQALTTGRYGYTF
TGTGCCAGCAGACAGGCCCTTACGACAGGGCGGTATGGCTACACCTTC
>TRBV29-1|TRBJ2-7|.|TRBD1
CSVGTGVGYEQYF
TGCAGCGTGGGGACAGGGGTGGGCTACGAGCAGTACTTC
>TRBV27|TRBJ2-1|.|TRBD2
CASSSGTSGRSQQFF
TGTGCCAGCAGTTCCGGGACTAGCGGGAGGTCACAGCAGTTCTTC
>TRBV2|TRBJ1-2|few|.
CASSVQPNYGYTF
TGTGCCAGCAGTGTACAGCCTAACTATGGCTACACCTTC
>TRBV9|TRBJ1-4|.|.
CASSVAPGGGEKLFF
TGTGCCAGCAGCGTAGCTCCGGGGGGCGGTGAAAAACTGTTTTTT
>TRBV9|TRBJ2-7|.|TRBD2
CASSVDGTSGTYEQYF
TGTGCCAGCAGCGTAGACGGGACTAGCGGGACTTACGAGCAGTACTTC
>TRBV7-2|TRBJ2-7|.|.
CASSLRTGTGSLEQYF
TGTGCCAGCAGCTTAAGAACAGGAACAGGCTCCCTGGAGCAGTACTTC
>TRBV7-3|TRBJ2-1|.|TRBD2
CASSMNPGGEQFF
TGTGCCAGCAGCATGAACCCGGGGGGTGAGCAGTTCTTC
>TRBV18|TRBJ1-2|few|.
CASSLAALRHGYTF
TGTGCCAGCTCACTCGCGGCCTTACGCCATGGCTACACCTTC
>TRBV6-5|TRBJ1-5|once|TRBD1
CASRKDRGTYQPQHF
TGTGCCAGCAGAAAGGACAGGGGAACTTATCAGCCCCAGCATTTT
>TRBV6-1|TRBJ1-4|.|.
CASRWRGTPNEKLFF
TGTGCCAGCAGGTGGAGGGGAACCCCTAATGAAAAACTGTTTTTT
>TRBV7-6|TRBJ2-3|.|.
CASSLGPTGDTQYF
TGTGCCAGCAGCCTGGGGCCGACCGGAGATACGCAGTATTTT
>TRBV10-3|TRBJ2-7|few|TRBD1
CAISGSGTGAYEQYF
TGTGCCATCAGTGGTTCCGGGACAGGGGCCTACGAGCAGTACTTC
>TRBV25-1|TRBJ2-7|.|.
CASSGSYYEQYF
TGTGCCAGCAGTGGTTCCTACTACGAGCAGTACTTC
>TRBV7-2|TRBJ2-7|.|.
CASSLGGTPSDEQYF
TGTGCCAGCAGCCTAGGGGGGACACCCTCGGACGAGCAGTACTTC
>TRBV5-4|TRBJ2-1|.|.
CASSQLLGEQFF
TGTGCCAGCAGCCAGCTTCTCGGGGAGCAGTTCTTC
>TRBV5-1|TRBJ1-1|.|TRBD1
CASSFGDRNTEAFF
TGCGCCAGCAGCTTCGGGGACAGAAACACTGAAGCTTTCTTT
>TRBV28|TRBJ2-3|.|TRBD2
CASSYGLAGFTDTQYF
TGTGCCAGCAGTTACGGACTAGCGGGGTTCACAGATACGCAGTATTTT
>TRBV5-4|TRBJ1-2|few|TRBD1
CASSPTGVLYGYTF
TGTGCCAGCAGCCCGACAGGGGTCCTCTATGGCTACACCTTC
>TRBV6-5|TRBJ2-3|.|.
CASSLPGAPQYF
TGTGCCAGCAGTCTCCCCGGTGCTCCGCAGTATTTT
>TRBV7-2|TRBJ2-1|.|TRBD2
CASNPSGRAREQFF
TGTGCCAGCAATCCGAGCGGGAGGGCCCGTGAGCAGTTCTTC
>TRBV18|TRBJ2-2|.|.
CASSDTRRVVTGELFF
TGTGCCAGCTCCGATACGAGGAGAGTGGTCACCGGGGAGCTGTTTTTT